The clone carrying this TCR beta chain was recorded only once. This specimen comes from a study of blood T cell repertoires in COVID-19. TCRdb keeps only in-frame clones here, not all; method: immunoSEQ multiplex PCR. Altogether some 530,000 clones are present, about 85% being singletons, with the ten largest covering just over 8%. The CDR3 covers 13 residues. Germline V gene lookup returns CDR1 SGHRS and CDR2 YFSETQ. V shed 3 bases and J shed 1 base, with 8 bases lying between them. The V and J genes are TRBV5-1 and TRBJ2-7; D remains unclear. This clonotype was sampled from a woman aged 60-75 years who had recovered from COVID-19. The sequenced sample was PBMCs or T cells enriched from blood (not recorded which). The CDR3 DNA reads TGCGCCAGCAGCTATTCAGGATCCTACGAGCAGTACTTC. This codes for CASSYSGSYEQYF.